These T cell receptor beta chains were read from a single sample in a study of CD8+ T cells in alopecia areata. Only in-frame clones appear in the TCRdb table, and some are missing; sequencing was by immunoSEQ multiplex PCR. Of 180,000 or so clones listed, about 51% are singletons. This specimen consisted of CD8+ T cells sorted from blood, obtained at roughly week 53, from a patient treated with tofacitinib. The receptor set was obtained from a human donor with alopecia areata. The CDR3 runs from the conserved cysteine through the conserved F or W. The order of the fields is V gene, D gene, clone size, J gene, CDR3 length, CDR3 protein, CDR3 DNA. A D gene is named only where the DNA matches it firmly. Some rows have no size entry. The others give once, few or many, or a class for an expanded clone.

V gene: TRBV6-1; D gene: TRBD2; clone size: -; J gene: TRBJ2-5; CDR3 length: 17; CDR3 protein: CASSEVPSGGNQETQYF; CDR3 DNA: TGTGCCAGCAGTGAAGTGCCTAGCGGGGGAAACCAAGAGACCCAGTACTTC
V gene: TRBV11-2; D gene: -; clone size: -; J gene: TRBJ1-1; CDR3 length: 15; CDR3 protein: CASSSEGQGQTEAFF; CDR3 DNA: TGTGCCAGCAGCTCGGAGGGGCAGGGTCAGACTGAAGCTTTCTTT
V gene: TRBV29-1; D gene: -; clone size: -; J gene: TRBJ2-5; CDR3 length: 11; CDR3 protein: CSIGGVETQYF; CDR3 DNA: TGCAGTATAGGAGGAGTGGAGACCCAGTACTTC
V gene: TRBV9; D gene: -; clone size: -; J gene: TRBJ2-7; CDR3 length: 15; CDR3 protein: CASSVDGTGPYEQYF; CDR3 DNA: TGTGCCAGCAGCGTAGACGGGACGGGACCCTACGAGCAGTACTTC
V gene: TRBV5-1; D gene: TRBD1; clone size: -; J gene: TRBJ2-1; CDR3 length: 15; CDR3 protein: CASSLGTGEANEQFF; CDR3 DNA: TGCGCCAGCAGCTTGGGGACAGGGGAGGCCAATGAGCAGTTCTTC
V gene: TRBV6-5; D gene: -; clone size: few; J gene: TRBJ1-2; CDR3 length: 15; CDR3 protein: CASSSARGRGYGYTF; CDR3 DNA: TGTGCCAGCAGTTCCGCGAGGGGACGGGGCTATGGCTACACCTTC
V gene: TRBV4-3; D gene: TRBD1; clone size: -; J gene: TRBJ2-5; CDR3 length: 16; CDR3 protein: CASSRVWDRPQETQYF; CDR3 DNA: TGCGCCAGCAGCCGAGTATGGGACAGGCCCCAAGAGACCCAGTACTTC
V gene: TRBV9; D gene: -; clone size: -; J gene: TRBJ1-2; CDR3 length: 14; CDR3 protein: CASSVPDRPDGYTF; CDR3 DNA: TGTGCCAGCAGCGTACCAGACAGGCCGGATGGCTACACCTTC
V gene: TRBV5-6; D gene: -; clone size: few; J gene: TRBJ2-7; CDR3 length: 15; CDR3 protein: CASSLSQGKVYEQYF; CDR3 DNA: TGTGCCAGCAGCCTTTCTCAGGGAAAAGTTTACGAGCAGTACTTC
V gene: TRBV7-9; D gene: TRBD2; clone size: few; J gene: TRBJ2-1; CDR3 length: 15; CDR3 protein: CASSSEVAGGNEQFF; CDR3 DNA: TGTGCCAGCAGCTCAGAAGTAGCGGGAGGGAATGAGCAGTTCTTC
V gene: TRBV6-6; D gene: TRBD1; clone size: -; J gene: TRBJ1-1; CDR3 length: 14; CDR3 protein: CASSYGQGHTEAFF; CDR3 DNA: TGTGCCAGCAGTTACGGACAGGGGCACACTGAAGCTTTCTTT
V gene: TRBV5-4; D gene: -; clone size: few; J gene: TRBJ1-1; CDR3 length: 11; CDR3 protein: CASSFGTEAFF; CDR3 DNA: TGTGCCAGCAGCTTTGGCACTGAAGCTTTCTTT
V gene: TRBV19; D gene: TRBD1; clone size: -; J gene: TRBJ2-3; CDR3 length: 13; CDR3 protein: CASSDRGGDTQYF; CDR3 DNA: TGTGCCAGTAGTGACAGGGGAGGAGATACGCAGTATTTT
V gene: TRBV29-1; D gene: -; clone size: few; J gene: TRBJ2-1; CDR3 length: 10; CDR3 protein: CSAAIYEQFF; CDR3 DNA: TGCAGCGCGGCGATATATGAGCAGTTCTTC
V gene: TRBV30; D gene: -; clone size: -; J gene: TRBJ2-1; CDR3 length: 14; CDR3 protein: CAWSRLAGSDEQFF; CDR3 DNA: TGTGCCTGGAGTCGGCTAGCAGGTTCCGATGAGCAGTTCTTC
V gene: TRBV27; D gene: -; clone size: few; J gene: TRBJ2-3; CDR3 length: 13; CDR3 protein: CAIGRLKADTQYF; CDR3 DNA: TGTGCCATCGGGAGATTGAAGGCAGATACGCAGTATTTT
V gene: TRBV13; D gene: -; clone size: -; J gene: TRBJ2-5; CDR3 length: 13; CDR3 protein: CASSYDSWETQYF; CDR3 DNA: TGTGCCAGCAGCTATGACAGTTGGGAGACCCAGTACTTC
V gene: TRBV30; D gene: TRBD1; clone size: -; J gene: TRBJ1-2; CDR3 length: 14; CDR3 protein: CAWRENRGRGGYTF; CDR3 DNA: TGTGCCTGGAGAGAAAACAGGGGGCGTGGAGGCTACACCTTC
V gene: TRBV10-2; D gene: TRBD1; clone size: -; J gene: TRBJ1-5; CDR3 length: 13; CDR3 protein: CASSADRGQPQHF; CDR3 DNA: TGCGCCAGCAGTGCTGACAGGGGTCAGCCCCAGCATTTT
V gene: TRBV30; D gene: -; clone size: few; J gene: TRBJ1-1; CDR3 length: 14; CDR3 protein: CAWDPNSEDTEAFF; CDR3 DNA: TGTGCCTGGGACCCCAATTCTGAGGACACTGAAGCTTTCTTT
V gene: TRBV5-1; D gene: -; clone size: -; J gene: TRBJ2-3; CDR3 length: 15; CDR3 protein: CASSLAVRSADTQYF; CDR3 DNA: TGCGCCAGCAGCCTCGCCGTTAGGAGCGCAGATACGCAGTATTTT
V gene: TRBV5-6; D gene: -; clone size: -; J gene: TRBJ2-7; CDR3 length: 15; CDR3 protein: CASSLFGTSPYEQYF; CDR3 DNA: TGTGCCAGCAGCTTATTCGGGACCAGCCCCTACGAGCAGTACTTC
V gene: TRBV4-3; D gene: -; clone size: few; J gene: TRBJ1-5; CDR3 length: 19; CDR3 protein: CASSQDIQGGGLSNQPQHF; CDR3 DNA: TGCGCCAGCAGCCAAGATATCCAGGGAGGGGGTCTTAGCAATCAGCCCCAGCATTTT
V gene: TRBV27; D gene: -; clone size: -; J gene: TRBJ1-1; CDR3 length: 13; CDR3 protein: CASSLELNTEAFF; CDR3 DNA: TGTGCCAGCAGTTTAGAACTGAACACTGAAGCTTTCTTT
V gene: TRBV5-6; D gene: -; clone size: -; J gene: TRBJ1-2; CDR3 length: 18; CDR3 protein: CASSLEMGGTANYYGYTF; CDR3 DNA: TGTGCCAGCAGCTTGGAAATGGGTGGGACCGCGAACTACTATGGCTACACCTTC
V gene: TRBV30; D gene: -; clone size: -; J gene: TRBJ2-2; CDR3 length: 12; CDR3 protein: CAWSRAGGELFF; CDR3 DNA: TGTGCCTGGAGTAGGGCCGGGGGGGAGCTGTTTTTT
V gene: TRBV5-1; D gene: -; clone size: -; J gene: TRBJ2-5; CDR3 length: 14; CDR3 protein: CASSLVRPQETQYF; CDR3 DNA: TGCGCCAGCAGCTTAGTGCGCCCTCAAGAGACCCAGTACTTC
V gene: TRBV13; D gene: TRBD2; clone size: -; J gene: TRBJ2-7; CDR3 length: 15; CDR3 protein: CASSFETSGTYEQYF; CDR3 DNA: TGTGCCAGCAGCTTCGAAACTAGCGGGACCTACGAGCAGTACTTC
V gene: TRBV30; D gene: -; clone size: -; J gene: TRBJ1-1; CDR3 length: 13; CDR3 protein: CAWTWEEGTEAFF; CDR3 DNA: TGTGCCTGGACATGGGAAGAGGGCACTGAAGCTTTCTTT
V gene: TRBV7-8; D gene: -; clone size: -; J gene: TRBJ2-5; CDR3 length: 11; CDR3 protein: CASSLAETQYF; CDR3 DNA: TGTGCCAGCAGCTTAGCAGAGACCCAGTACTTC